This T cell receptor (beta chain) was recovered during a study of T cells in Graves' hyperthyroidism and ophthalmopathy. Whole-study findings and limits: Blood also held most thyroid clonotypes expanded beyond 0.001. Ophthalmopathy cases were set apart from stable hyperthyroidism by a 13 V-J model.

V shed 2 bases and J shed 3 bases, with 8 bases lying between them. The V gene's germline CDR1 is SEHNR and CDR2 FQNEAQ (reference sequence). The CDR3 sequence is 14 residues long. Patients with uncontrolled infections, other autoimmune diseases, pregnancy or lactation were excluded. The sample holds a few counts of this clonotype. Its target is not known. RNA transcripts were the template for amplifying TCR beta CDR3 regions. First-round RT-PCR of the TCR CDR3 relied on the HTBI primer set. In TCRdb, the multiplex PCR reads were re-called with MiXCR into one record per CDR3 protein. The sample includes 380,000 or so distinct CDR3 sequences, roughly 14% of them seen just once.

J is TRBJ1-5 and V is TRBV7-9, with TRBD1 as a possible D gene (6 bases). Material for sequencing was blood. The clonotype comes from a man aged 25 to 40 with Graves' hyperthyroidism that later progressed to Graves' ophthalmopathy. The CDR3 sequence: CASSLPGANQPQHF. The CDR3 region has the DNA TGTGCCAGCAGCTTACCAGGGGCCAATCAGCCCCAGCATTTT.